The TCR beta chain described here comes from a study of T cell responses to AZD1222 COVID-19 vaccine (dated by TCRdb to about 2021). At the level of the whole study: A total of 230 to 250 trial participants underwent TCR sequencing, of whom roughly 210 received two doses of AZD1222 and roughly 25 received two doses of the MenACWY control vaccine. Trial participants were enrolled by age into 18-55, 56-69 and 70-plus year subgroups, with 148, 28 and 57 TCR-sequenced participants respectively.

The investigation overall reported the following: CD4 TCRs associated with the vaccine covered the entire spike protein, and the dominant responses were in regions 160-218 and 743-854. Because no day 14 peak-response samples were available, repertoires were characterized only after the peak T cell response. Participants were mostly white British, with more females than males. The authors suggested clonal diversity may have been underestimated. Conclusions about previously exposed vaccinees were limited because only a handful of AZD1222 recipients were SARS-CoV-2 seropositive at baseline. Reportedly, close to half of the unique spike-specific TCRs recognized epitopes lying outside the regions that are mutated in the B.1.351 and B.1.1.7 variants. Spike-specific TCR breadth and depth rose significantly after two AZD1222 doses compared with day 0 and with MenACWY recipients. The 56-69-year group was small, and its depth increase did not reach significance, likely because of low power.

With regard to this clone: The specificity of this receptor is unknown. No quality values exist for individual bases; no much larger clone is one base distant.

The time point label on this specimen signifies: about 28 days (+/-7) after the second vaccine dose. AZD1222 recipients whose second dose came at about 4 weeks and those whose second dose came at about 12 weeks were combined into one group, since spike-specific TCR depth and breadth did not differ between the two schedules. Vaccinee samples were obtained from the UK trials COV001 and COV002, which included a single-blind randomized controlled phase 2/3 trial of AZD1222 (ChAdOx1 nCoV-19) in healthy adults. Trial participant PBMC samples were collected at day 0 and day 28 after the second dose for TCRbeta chain sequencing. V sheds 1 base and J sheds 4 bases, leaving 2 bases between their ends. The CDR3 runs 12 amino acids, cysteine and phenylalanine included. The DNA shown is the 36-base CDR3, in frame from base 1. CDR1 is given as MDHEN and CDR2 as SYDVKM, both from the germline V gene. The CDR3 regions of human TCRbeta chains were analyzed by immunosequencing. The original methods were these. TCRs in the repertoires were compared against a reference library of SARS-CoV-2-specific TCRs that had been generated with the MIRA antigen-specificity platform. Breadth was defined as the fraction of unique TCRs that were SARS-CoV-2-associated. Depth was defined as the fraction of total T cells that were SARS-CoV-2-associated. Each spike-specific TCR was assigned to its reactive spike region and to a CD4 or CD8 class using the MIRA data. Log10-transformed breadth and depth values were compared by one-way ANOVA with Sidak's multiple comparisons tests. What TCRdb holds here is the immuneACCESS table cut down to in-frame rearrangements. Part of the clones is not present; checked against another copy, under half of the missing clones reflect an unresolved V gene, and the others are unexplained. V and J calls and clone size are given by that table; D and trimming were obtained from the DNA. Recorded for this sample are about 77,000 clones; under 95% of them occurred a single time. Approximately 5% of the sample lies in the top ten.

Here the chain combines TRBV28 and TRBJ2-1, with the D gene uncertain. This specimen consisted of peripheral blood, obtained 28 days after the second AZD1222 dose. This TCR was sampled from an adult who received the AZD1222 COVID-19 vaccine. The CDR3 reads as follows: CASSLLYNEQFF. The sequenced DNA is TGTGCCAGCAGTTTATTGTACAATGAGCAGTTCTTC.